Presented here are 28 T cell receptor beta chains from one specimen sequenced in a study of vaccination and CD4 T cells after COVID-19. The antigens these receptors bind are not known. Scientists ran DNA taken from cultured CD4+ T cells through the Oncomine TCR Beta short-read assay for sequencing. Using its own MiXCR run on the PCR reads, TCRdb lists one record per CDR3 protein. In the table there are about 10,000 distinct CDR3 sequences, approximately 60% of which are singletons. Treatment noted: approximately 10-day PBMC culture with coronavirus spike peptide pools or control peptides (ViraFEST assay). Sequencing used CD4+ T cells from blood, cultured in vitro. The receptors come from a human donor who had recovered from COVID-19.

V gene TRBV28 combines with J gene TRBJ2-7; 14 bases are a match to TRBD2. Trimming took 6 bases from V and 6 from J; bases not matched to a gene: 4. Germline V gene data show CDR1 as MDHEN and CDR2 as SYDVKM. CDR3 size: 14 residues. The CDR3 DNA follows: TGTGCCAGCAGACCGGGACTAGCGGGAGTCGAGCAGTACTTC. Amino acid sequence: CASRPGLAGVEQYF.

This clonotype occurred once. CDR3 in amino acids: CSAATGTSFWDEQFF. The CDR3 DNA is TGCAGTGCTGCCACCGGGACTAGCTTCTGGGATGAGCAGTTCTTC. V gene TRBV20-1 combines with J gene TRBJ2-1, with 9 positions matching TRBD2. Per germline, CDR1 DFQATT and CDR2 SNEGSKA (reference sequence). The junction had 13 bases not matched to a gene; V was cut back by 5 bases and J by 8 bases. This CDR3 contains 15 residues.

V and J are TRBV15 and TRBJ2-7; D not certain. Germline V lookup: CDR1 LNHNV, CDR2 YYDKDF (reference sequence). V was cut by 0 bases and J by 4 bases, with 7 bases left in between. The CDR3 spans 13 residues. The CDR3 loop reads CATSREYEYEQYF. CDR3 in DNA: TGTGCCACCAGCAGAGAGTATGAATACGAGCAGTACTTC.

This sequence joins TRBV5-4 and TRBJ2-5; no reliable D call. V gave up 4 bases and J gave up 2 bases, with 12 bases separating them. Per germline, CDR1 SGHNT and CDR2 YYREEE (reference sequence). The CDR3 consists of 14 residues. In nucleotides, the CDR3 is TGTGCCAGCAGCCTAGACTCTCTACAAGAGACCCAGTACTTC. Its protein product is CASSLDSLQETQYF.

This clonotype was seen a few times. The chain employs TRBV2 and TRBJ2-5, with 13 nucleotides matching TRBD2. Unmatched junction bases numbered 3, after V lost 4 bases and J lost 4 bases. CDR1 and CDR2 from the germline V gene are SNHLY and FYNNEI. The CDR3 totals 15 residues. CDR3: CASSGGLAGRETQYF. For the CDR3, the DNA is TGTGCCAGCAGTGGGGGACTAGCGGGAAGAGAGACCCAGTACTTC.

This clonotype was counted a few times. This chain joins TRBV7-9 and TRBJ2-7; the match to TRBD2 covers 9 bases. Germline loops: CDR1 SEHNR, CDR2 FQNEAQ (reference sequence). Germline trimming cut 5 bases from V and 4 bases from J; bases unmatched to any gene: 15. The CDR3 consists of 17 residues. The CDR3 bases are TGTGCCAGCAGCCCAGGAATAGCGGGAGAAGGGGAATACGAGCAGTACTTC. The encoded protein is CASSPGIAGEGEYEQYF.

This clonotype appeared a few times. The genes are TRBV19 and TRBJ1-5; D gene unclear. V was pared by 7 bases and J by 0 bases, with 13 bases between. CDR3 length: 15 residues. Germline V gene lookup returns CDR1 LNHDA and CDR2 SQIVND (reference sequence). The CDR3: CASTWAVLSNQPQHF. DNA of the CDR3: TGTGCCAGTACCTGGGCAGTCCTTAGCAATCAGCCCCAGCATTTT.

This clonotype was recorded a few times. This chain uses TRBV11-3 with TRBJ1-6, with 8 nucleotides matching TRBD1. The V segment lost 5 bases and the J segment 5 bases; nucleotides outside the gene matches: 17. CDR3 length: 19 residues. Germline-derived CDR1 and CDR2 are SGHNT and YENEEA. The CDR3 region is CASSTRTGPILGDNSPLHF. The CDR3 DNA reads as TGTGCCAGCAGCACCCGGACAGGGCCCATCCTGGGGGATAATTCACCCCTCCACTTT. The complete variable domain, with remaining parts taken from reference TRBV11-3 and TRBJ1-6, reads EAGVVQSPRYKIIEKKQPVAFWCNPISGHNTLYWYLQNLGQGPELLIRYENEEAVDDSQLPKDRFSAERLKGVDSTLKIQPAELGDSAVYLCASSTRTGPILGDNSPLHFGNGTRLTVT.

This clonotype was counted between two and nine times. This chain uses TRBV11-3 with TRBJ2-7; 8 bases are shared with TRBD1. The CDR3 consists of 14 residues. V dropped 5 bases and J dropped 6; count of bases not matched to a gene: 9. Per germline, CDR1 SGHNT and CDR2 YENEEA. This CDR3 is CASSTGTGSSEQYF. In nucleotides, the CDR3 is TGTGCCAGCAGCACAGGGACAGGTTCATCCGAGCAGTACTTC.

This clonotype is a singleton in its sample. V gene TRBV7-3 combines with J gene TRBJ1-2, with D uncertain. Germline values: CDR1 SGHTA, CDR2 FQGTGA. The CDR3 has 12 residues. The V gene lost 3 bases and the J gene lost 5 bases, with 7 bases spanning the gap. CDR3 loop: CASSLDGYGYTF. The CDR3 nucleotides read TGTGCCAGCAGCTTGGATGGGTATGGCTACACCTTC.

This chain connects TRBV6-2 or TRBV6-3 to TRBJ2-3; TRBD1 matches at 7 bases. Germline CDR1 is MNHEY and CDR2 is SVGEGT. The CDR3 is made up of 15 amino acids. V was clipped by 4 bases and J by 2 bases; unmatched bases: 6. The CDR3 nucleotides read TGTGCCAGCAGTTTTGGGACAGCCCTCACAGATACGCAGTATTTT. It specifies CASSFGTALTDTQYF.

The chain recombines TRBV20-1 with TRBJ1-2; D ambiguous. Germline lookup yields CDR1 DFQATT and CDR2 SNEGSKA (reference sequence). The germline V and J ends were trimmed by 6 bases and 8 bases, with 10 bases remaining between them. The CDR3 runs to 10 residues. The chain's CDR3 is CSAGRKGYTF. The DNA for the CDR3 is TGCAGTGCCGGAAGAAAGGGCTACACCTTC.

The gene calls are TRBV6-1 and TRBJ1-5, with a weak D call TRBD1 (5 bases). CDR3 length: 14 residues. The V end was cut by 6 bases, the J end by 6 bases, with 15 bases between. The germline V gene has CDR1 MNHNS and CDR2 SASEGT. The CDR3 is CASRGPGEGQPQHF. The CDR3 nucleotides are TGTGCCAGCAGGGGGCCCGGGGAGGGTCAGCCCCAGCATTTT.

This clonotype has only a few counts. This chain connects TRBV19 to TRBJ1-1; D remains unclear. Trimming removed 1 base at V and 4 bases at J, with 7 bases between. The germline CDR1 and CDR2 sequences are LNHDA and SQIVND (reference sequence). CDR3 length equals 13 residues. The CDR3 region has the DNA TGTGCCAGTAGTATAGGGGGAGGCACTGAAGCTTTCTTT. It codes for CASSIGGGTEAFF.

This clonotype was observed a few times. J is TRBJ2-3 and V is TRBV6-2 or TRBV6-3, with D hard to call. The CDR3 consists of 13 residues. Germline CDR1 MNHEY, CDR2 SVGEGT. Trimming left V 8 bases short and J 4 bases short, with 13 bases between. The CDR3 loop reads CASRPARPDTQYF. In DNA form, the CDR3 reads TGTGCCAGCCGCCCCGCCCGGCCAGATACGCAGTATTTT.

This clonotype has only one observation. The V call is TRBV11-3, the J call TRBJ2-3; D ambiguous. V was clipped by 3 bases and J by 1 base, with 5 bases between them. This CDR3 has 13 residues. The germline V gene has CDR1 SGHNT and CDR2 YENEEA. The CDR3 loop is CASSLTGTDTQYF. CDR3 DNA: TGTGCCAGCAGCTTGACGGGCACAGATACGCAGTATTTT. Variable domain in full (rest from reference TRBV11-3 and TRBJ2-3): EAGVVQSPRYKIIEKKQPVAFWCNPISGHNTLYWYLQNLGQGPELLIRYENEEAVDDSQLPKDRFSAERLKGVDSTLKIQPAELGDSAVYLCASSLTGTDTQYFGPGTRLTVL.

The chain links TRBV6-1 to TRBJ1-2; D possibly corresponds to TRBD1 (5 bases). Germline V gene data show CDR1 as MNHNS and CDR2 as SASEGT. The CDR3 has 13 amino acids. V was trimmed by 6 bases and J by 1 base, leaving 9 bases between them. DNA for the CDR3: TGTGCCAGCAGCCCCGGGGGTAACTATGGCTACACCTTC. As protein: CASSPGGNYGYTF.

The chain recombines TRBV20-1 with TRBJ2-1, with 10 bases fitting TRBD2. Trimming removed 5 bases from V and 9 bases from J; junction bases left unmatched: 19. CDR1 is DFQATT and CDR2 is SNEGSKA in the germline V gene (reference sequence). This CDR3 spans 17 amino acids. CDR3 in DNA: TGCAGTGCTGGCCGTAAGAAAAGAGCGGGGGGGTCAATTGAGCAGTTCTTC. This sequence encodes CSAGRKKRAGGSIEQFF.

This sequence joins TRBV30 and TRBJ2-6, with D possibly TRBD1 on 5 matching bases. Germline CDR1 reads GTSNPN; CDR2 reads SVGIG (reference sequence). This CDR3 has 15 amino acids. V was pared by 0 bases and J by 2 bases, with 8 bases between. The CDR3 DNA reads TGTGCCTGGAGTGTTTTAGGGGCTGGGGCCAACGTCCTGACTTTC. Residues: CAWSVLGAGANVLTF.

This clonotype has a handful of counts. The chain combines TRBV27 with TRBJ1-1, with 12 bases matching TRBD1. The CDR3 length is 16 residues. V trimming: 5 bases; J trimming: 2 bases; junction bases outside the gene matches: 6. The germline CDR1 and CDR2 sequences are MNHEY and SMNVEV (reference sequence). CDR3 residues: CASSKGQGALNTEAFF. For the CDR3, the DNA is TGTGCCAGCAGTAAGGGACAGGGGGCCCTTAACACTGAAGCTTTCTTT.

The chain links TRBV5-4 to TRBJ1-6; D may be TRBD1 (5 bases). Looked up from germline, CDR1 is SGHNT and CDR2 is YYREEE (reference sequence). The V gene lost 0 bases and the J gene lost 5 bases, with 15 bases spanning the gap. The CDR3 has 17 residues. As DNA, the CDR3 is TGTGCCAGCAGCTTGGGGGGGGGAAAACCCCATAATTCACCCCTCCACTTT. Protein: CASSLGGGKPHNSPLHF. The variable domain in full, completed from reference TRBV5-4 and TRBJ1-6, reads ETGVTQSPTHLIKTRGQQVTLRCSSQSGHNTVSWYQQALGQGPQFIFQYYREEENGRGNFPPRFSGLQFPNYSSELNVNALELDDSALYLCASSLGGGKPHNSPLHFGNGTRLTVT.

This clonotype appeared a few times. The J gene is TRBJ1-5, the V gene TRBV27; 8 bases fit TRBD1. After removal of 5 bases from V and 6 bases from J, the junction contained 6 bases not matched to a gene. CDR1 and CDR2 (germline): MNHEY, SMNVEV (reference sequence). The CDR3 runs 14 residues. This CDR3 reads CASSGHRGGQPQHF. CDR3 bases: TGTGCCAGCAGTGGACACAGGGGGGGTCAGCCCCAGCATTTT.

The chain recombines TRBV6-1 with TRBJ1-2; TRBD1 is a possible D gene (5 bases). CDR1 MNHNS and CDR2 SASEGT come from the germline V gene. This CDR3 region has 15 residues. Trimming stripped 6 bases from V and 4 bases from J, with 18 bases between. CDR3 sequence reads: CASSNPRRDLYGYTF. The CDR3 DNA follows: TGTGCCAGCAGCAACCCGAGGAGGGACCTCTATGGCTACACCTTC.

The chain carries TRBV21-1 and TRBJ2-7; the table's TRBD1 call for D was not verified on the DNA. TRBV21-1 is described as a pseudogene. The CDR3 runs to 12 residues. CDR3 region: CASRPPPYEQYF. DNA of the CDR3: TGTGCCAGCAGGCCCCCCCCCTACGAGCAGTACTTC.

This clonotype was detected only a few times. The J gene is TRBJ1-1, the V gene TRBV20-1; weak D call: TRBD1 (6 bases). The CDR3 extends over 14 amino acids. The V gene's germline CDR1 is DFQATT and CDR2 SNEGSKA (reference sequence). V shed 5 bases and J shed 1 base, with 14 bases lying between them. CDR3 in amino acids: CSAQGREWNTEAFF. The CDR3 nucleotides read TGCAGTGCTCAGGGGAGGGAATGGAACACTGAAGCTTTCTTT.

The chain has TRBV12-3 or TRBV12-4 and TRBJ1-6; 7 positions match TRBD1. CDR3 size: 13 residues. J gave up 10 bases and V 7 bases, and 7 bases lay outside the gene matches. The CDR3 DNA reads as TGTGCCAGCAACACAGGGGTGGTATCACCCCTCCACTTT. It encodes CASNTGVVSPLHF.

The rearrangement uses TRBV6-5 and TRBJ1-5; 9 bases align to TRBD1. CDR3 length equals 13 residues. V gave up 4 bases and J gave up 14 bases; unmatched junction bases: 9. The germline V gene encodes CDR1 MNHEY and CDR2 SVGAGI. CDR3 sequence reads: CASSSQPQGAKHF. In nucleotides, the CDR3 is TGTGCCAGCAGTTCACAACCACAGGGGGCAAAGCATTTT.

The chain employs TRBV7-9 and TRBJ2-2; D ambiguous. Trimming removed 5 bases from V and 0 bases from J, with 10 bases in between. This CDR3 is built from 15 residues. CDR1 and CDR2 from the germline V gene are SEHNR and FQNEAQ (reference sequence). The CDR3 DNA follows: TGTGCCAGCAGCCTCGGCGCCACGAACACCGGGGAGCTGTTTTTT. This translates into CASSLGATNTGELFF.